Shown below are 15 T cell receptor beta chains from a single sample sequenced in a study of blood T cell repertoires in COVID-19. Libraries were prepared by immunoSEQ multiplex PCR; TCRdb keeps only in-frame clonotypes and omits some of them. In the table there are roughly 160,000 clones, roughly 85% of which are singletons. Sequencing was performed on peripheral blood. The receptors were sampled from a woman older than 75 with active or convalescent COVID-19.

The chain combines TRBV5-5 with TRBJ2-7, with TRBD1 matching over 8 bases. Trimming took 2 bases from V and 0 from J; bases not matched to a gene: 10. This CDR3 is built from 17 residues. CDR1 and CDR2 (germline): SGHKS, YYEKEE (reference sequence). CDR3 nucleotide sequence: TGTGCCAGCAGCTTACAACACAGGGGGATTCCCTCCTACGAGCAGTACTTC. It specifies CASSLQHRGIPSYEQYF.

The gene calls are TRBV5-4 and TRBJ2-7; 11 bases agree with TRBD2. Trimming took 5 bases from V and 3 from J; bases not matched to a gene: 7. Germline V gene sequence: CDR1 SGHNT, CDR2 YYREEE (reference sequence). The CDR3 is made up of 15 amino acids. The chain's CDR3 is CASSLTSGDIYEQYF. The DNA for the CDR3 is TGTGCCAGCAGTTTGACTAGCGGGGACATCTACGAGCAGTACTTC.

The V gene is TRBV2, the J gene TRBJ2-5; tentative D call: TRBD1 (8 bases). This CDR3 comprises 16 residues. The V gene lost 10 bases and the J gene lost 6 bases, with 27 bases spanning the gap. Germline V gene sequence: CDR1 SNHLY, CDR2 FYNNEI. The CDR3 protein is CAIQGTQGEGRKTQYF. CDR3 nucleotide sequence: TGTGCCATCCAAGGGACACAGGGGGAGGGCCGAAAGACCCAGTACTTC.

The chain carries TRBV6-5 and TRBJ2-3; D is unresolved. CDR3 length equals 16 residues. The V gene's germline CDR1 is MNHEY and CDR2 SVGAGI. V dropped 2 bases and J dropped 0 bases, with 12 bases sitting between them. In DNA, the CDR3 is TGTGCCAGCAGTTACGACACTCGACATAGCACAGATACGCAGTATTTT. Translation gives CASSYDTRHSTDTQYF.

Details on this clone: Other DNA variants within this sample encode the same CDR3. The chain recombines TRBV5-1 with TRBJ1-2; TRBD1 is a possible D gene (6 bases). The V and J ends lost 4 bases and 6 bases respectively, with 13 bases between them. Germline lookup yields CDR1 SGHRS and CDR2 YFSETQ. The CDR3 runs 13 residues. The CDR3 loop reads CASSLQGADGYTF. In nucleotides, the CDR3 is TGCGCCAGCAGCCTACAGGGTGCGGATGGCTACACCTTC.

The chain has TRBV6-5 and TRBJ2-3; 7 bases are a match to TRBD1. This CDR3 is 15 amino acids long. Germline CDR1 reads MNHEY; CDR2 reads SVGAGI. The ends lost 4 bases at V and 1 base at J; junction bases unmatched: 5. In nucleotides, the CDR3 is TGTGCCAGCAGTTCCCTTGGACAGGGCACAGATACGCAGTATTTT. It encodes CASSSLGQGTDTQYF.

This clone was recorded a few times. The CDR3, as DNA: TGCGCCAGCAGCTCCCAACAGGGGGCTGGGGAGCAGTACTTC. Residues: CASSSQQGAGEQYF. The chain has TRBV5-1 and TRBJ2-7, with TRBD1 identical over 9 bases. The CDR3 covers 14 residues. Trimming removed 3 bases from V and 7 bases from J; junction bases left unmatched: 8. Germline values: CDR1 SGHRS, CDR2 YFSETQ.

The rearrangement links TRBV18 to TRBJ2-5; 10 bases are a match to TRBD1. This CDR3 has 15 amino acids. CDR1 KGHSH and CDR2 LQKENI come from the germline V gene. Trimming at V came to 3 bases and at J to 4 bases, leaving 5 bases not matched to a gene. CDR3 DNA sequence: TGTGCCAGCTCACCGGACAGGGGGAATTCAGAGACCCAGTACTTC. Its translation: CASSPDRGNSETQYF.

This clone was seen only a few times. The chain joins TRBV30 to TRBJ2-6, with D perhaps TRBD2 (6 bases). The germline gives CDR1 GTSNPN, CDR2 SVGIG (reference sequence). V was pared by 1 base and J by 4 bases, with 14 bases between. CDR3 length: 16 residues. The CDR3 region has the DNA TGTGCCTGGAGTGCTTGGACCGCGGGAGGGGCCAACGTCCTGACTTTC. Its protein is CAWSAWTAGGANVLTF.

The genes are TRBV6-5 and TRBJ1-3, with TRBD1 matching 7 bases. The germline gives CDR1 MNHEY, CDR2 SVGAGI. This CDR3 spans 13 amino acids. J was trimmed by 4 bases and V by 9 bases; bases with no gene match: 6. CDR3 sequence: CASYTGEGNTIYF. The CDR3 DNA sequence: TGTGCCAGTTATACAGGGGAAGGAAACACCATATATTTT.

The V gene is TRBV7-6, the J gene TRBJ1-1; D is perhaps TRBD1 (5 bases). The CDR3 has 17 residues. V gave up 2 bases and J gave up 6 bases, with 22 bases separating them. Germline CDR1 is SGHVS and CDR2 is FNYEAQ. The CDR3 sequence is CASSLRFGSGGKAEAFF. The DNA for the CDR3 is TGTGCCAGCAGCTTAAGGTTCGGATCGGGGGGTAAAGCTGAAGCTTTCTTT.

This chain links TRBV5-1 with TRBJ2-3; D might be TRBD2 (5 bases). CDR3 length: 15 residues. Germline V gene lookup returns CDR1 SGHRS and CDR2 YFSETQ. V was clipped by 0 bases and J by 5 bases, with 13 bases between them. CDR3 region: CASSLAPGTQDTQYF. CDR3 nucleotide sequence: TGCGCCAGCAGCTTGGCCCCGGGAACGCAAGATACGCAGTATTTT.

V is TRBV5-4 and J is TRBJ1-1; a possible D gene is TRBD1 (5 bases). The germline gives CDR1 SGHNT, CDR2 YYREEE (reference sequence). The V end was cut by 3 bases, the J end by 4 bases, with 16 bases between. This CDR3 region has 15 residues. This CDR3 is CASSSRQTLGTEAFF. CDR3 nucleotides: TGTGCCAGCAGCTCGAGACAGACTCTAGGCACTGAAGCTTTCTTT. The full variable domain, rest sourced from reference TRBV5-4 and TRBJ1-1, is ETGVTQSPTHLIKTRGQQVTLRCSSQSGHNTVSWYQQALGQGPQFIFQYYREEENGRGNFPPRFSGLQFPNYSSELNVNALELDDSALYLCASSSRQTLGTEAFFGQGTRLTVV.

A word on this clone: Different DNA sequences within this sample yield the same CDR3. The chain joins TRBV7-8 to TRBJ1-1, with D uncertain. The CDR3 loop spans 13 amino acids. Trimming stripped 3 bases from V and 4 bases from J, with 9 bases between. CDR1 is SGHVS, CDR2 FQNEAQ, per germline. The CDR3 reads CASSLTGGTEAFF. In DNA form, the CDR3 reads TGTGCCAGCAGCTTGACGGGTGGCACTGAAGCTTTCTTT.

This chain links TRBV18 with TRBJ1-5, with D possibly matching TRBD1 (6 bases). CDR3 size: 13 residues. The V gene lost 5 bases and the J gene lost 11 bases, with 16 bases spanning the gap. CDR1 and CDR2 from the germline V gene are KGHSH and LQKENI. The CDR3 region is CASSYLQGEAQHF. The CDR3 nucleotides read TGTGCCAGCTCATATTTACAGGGAGAAGCCCAGCATTTT. Combining the CDR3 with reference TRBV18 and TRBJ1-5 gives the whole variable domain NAGVMQNPRHLVRRRGQEARLRCSPMKGHSHVYWYRQLPEEGLKFMVYLQKENIIDESGMPKERFSAEFPKEGPSILRIQQVVRGDSAAYFCASSYLQGEAQHFGDGTRLSIL.